The clone carrying this T cell receptor (beta chain) was counted many times. No antigen is known for it. The data stem from a study of neurological immune-mediated disorders. Study-wide results and caveats: TCR clonal expansion peaked in HTLV-1-associated myelopathy patients and was lowest in multiple sclerosis patients.

TCRdb recomputed calls from the 5' RACE reads with MiXCR, one row per CDR3 protein. The sample records over 35,000 distinct CDR3 sequences, more than 2% being singletons. The CDR3 has 14 residues. Germline V gene data show CDR1 as MNHEY and CDR2 as SMNVEV (reference sequence). V shed 6 bases and J 7 bases; nucleotides not matched to a gene: 6. This rearrangement joins TRBV27 to TRBJ1-4, with 9 positions matching TRBD1. The sequence derives from a man aged 50 to 60 with multiple sclerosis. Sequencing was done on a sample of PBMCs. CDR3 in amino acids: CASSPTGGPEKLFF. The CDR3 DNA follows: TGTGCCAGCAGCCCAACAGGGGGCCCTGAAAAACTGTTTTTT.